Listed below are T cell receptor beta chains from one sample, sequenced in a study of cytomegalovirus exposure and HLA in healthy donors. The table came from immunoSEQ multiplex PCR; TCRdb's copy has only in-frame clones and leaves some out. The profile shows tens of thousands of clones, 65% to 85% of them singletons. Sequencing was carried out using PBMCs. The receptors were sampled from a woman aged 25 to 39 in good health and CMV-seropositive. Both conserved end residues are part of each CDR3. The D gene is left open where the match is weak. Expanded clones get a size class; other rows say once, few or many, or leave the size out.

>TRBJ1-2|TRBV29-1|NA|TRBD1
CSVGQGRLGGYTF
TGCAGCGTTGGACAGGGCCGCCTAGGTGGCTACACCTTC
>TRBJ2-3|TRBV18|NA|TRBD2
CASSPPGSSGRDTQYF
TGTGCCAGCTCACCACCGGGGTCTAGCGGGAGGGATACGCAGTATTTT
>TRBJ2-7|TRBV7-8|NA|TRBD2
CASSRGTSGITYEQYF
TGTGCCAGCAGCCGTGGGACTAGCGGGATTACCTACGAGCAGTACTTC
>TRBJ1-4|TRBV5-1|NA|TRBD1
CASSLVGQGTEKLFF
TGCGCCAGCAGCTTGGTGGGACAGGGGACTGAAAAACTGTTTTTT
>TRBJ2-7|TRBV5-4|NA|NA
CASSLFDRTYEQYF
TGTGCCAGCAGCTTGTTTGACAGAACCTACGAGCAGTACTTC
>TRBJ2-5|TRBV5-1|once|TRBD1
CASSPTGGGETQYF
TGCGCCAGCAGCCCCACAGGGGGCGGAGAGACCCAGTACTTC
>TRBJ2-7|TRBV7-9|NA|NA
CASSLEGSEQYF
TGTGCCAGCAGCCTTGAAGGGAGCGAGCAGTACTTC
>TRBJ2-1|TRBV7-3|NA|TRBD2
CASSSLAGANNEQFF
TGTGCCAGCAGCTCTCTAGCGGGGGCCAACAATGAGCAGTTCTTC
>TRBJ2-5|TRBV7-9|NA|TRBD1
CASSLGTGSWKETQYF
TGTGCCAGCAGCCTCGGGACAGGGAGTTGGAAGGAGACCCAGTACTTC
>TRBJ2-3|TRBV6-1|NA|TRBD2
CASIQAGAEDTQYF
TGTGCCAGCATCCAAGCGGGGGCGGAAGATACGCAGTATTTT
>TRBJ2-1|TRBV9|NA|TRBD2
CASSVEGTSGGIEQFF
TGTGCCAGCAGCGTAGAAGGGACTAGCGGGGGTATTGAGCAGTTCTTC
>TRBJ1-5|TRBV5-1|NA|TRBD1
CASSPLGGQGSQPQHF
TGCGCCAGCAGCCCCCTGGGGGGACAGGGTAGCCAGCCCCAGCATTTT
>TRBJ2-1|TRBV28|NA|TRBD2
CASSLSVAGAWEQFF
TGTGCCAGCAGTTTATCGGTAGCGGGAGCATGGGAGCAGTTCTTC
>TRBJ1-5|TRBV28|NA|NA
CASSSPDWEGLHQPQHF
TGTGCCAGCAGTTCCCCTGACTGGGAGGGGCTTCATCAGCCCCAGCATTTT
>TRBJ1-2|TRBV19|NA|TRBD1
CASSMGTDRPPKIHYYGYTF
TGTGCCAGTAGTATGGGGACAGATAGGCCGCCGAAAATACATTACTATGGCTACACCTTC
>TRBJ2-5|TRBV10-3|NA|NA
CAIRDSSSKETQYF
TGTGCCATCAGGGACTCGTCCTCCAAAGAGACCCAGTACTTC
>TRBJ2-1|TRBV4-2|few|NA
CASSQEGGSQFF
TGTGCCAGCAGCCAAGAGGGTGGGAGCCAGTTCTTC
>TRBJ2-5|TRBV2|NA|NA
CASSENRGGGETQYF
TGTGCCAGCAGTGAAAACAGGGGAGGAGGAGAGACCCAGTACTTC
>TRBJ1-1|TRBV10-3|NA|NA
CAISLGTSGTEAFF
TGTGCCATCAGCCTCGGAACCTCGGGCACTGAAGCTTTCTTT
>TRBJ1-3|TRBV9|once|TRBD1
CASSVEQGINTIYF
TGTGCCAGCAGCGTAGAACAGGGGATAAACACCATATATTTT
>TRBJ2-2|TRBV5-4|NA|TRBD1
CASSFPKGTALGGTGELFF
TGTGCCAGCAGCTTCCCCAAAGGGACAGCCCTTGGGGGAACCGGGGAGCTGTTTTTT
>TRBJ1-2|TRBV30|NA|NA
CAWNLLGTSSYGYTF
TGTGCCTGGAACCTCTTGGGGACTTCCTCCTATGGCTACACCTTC
>TRBJ2-6|TRBV18|NA|TRBD2
CASSPGTSGRGGSGANVLTF
TGTGCCAGCTCACCCGGGACTAGCGGGAGAGGGGGCTCTGGGGCCAACGTCCTGACTTTC
>TRBJ1-3|TRBV2|few|TRBD1
CASSEQGATAGNTIYF
TGTGCCAGCAGTGAACAGGGGGCAACGGCTGGAAACACCATATATTTT
>TRBJ1-2|TRBV6-5|NA|NA
CASGQDYGYTF
TGTGCCAGCGGACAAGACTATGGCTACACCTTC
>TRBJ1-1|TRBV30|few|NA
CAWSVGGKGTEAFF
TGTGCCTGGAGTGTAGGGGGTAAAGGGACTGAAGCTTTCTTT
>TRBJ1-2|TRBV15|NA|TRBD1
CATSKGQGNYGYTF
TGTGCCACCAGCAAGGGACAGGGTAACTATGGCTACACCTTC
>TRBJ2-2|TRBV7-6|NA|NA
CASSLYPGGELFF
TGTGCCAGCAGCTTATACCCGGGCGGGGAGCTGTTTTTT
>TRBJ2-7|TRBV6-1|NA|TRBD1
CASSKTGAKNEQYF
TGTGCCAGCAGTAAAACAGGGGCGAAGAACGAGCAGTACTTC
>TRBJ2-3|TRBV30|NA|NA
CAWSTGTDTQYF
TGTGCCTGGAGTACTGGCACAGATACGCAGTATTTT
>TRBJ2-1|TRBV14|once|NA
CASSPSANNEQFF
TGTGCCAGCAGCCCTAGCGCCAACAATGAGCAGTTCTTC
>TRBJ2-4|TRBV30|few|NA
CAWSQGGNIQYF
TGTGCCTGGAGTCAGGGGGGAAACATTCAGTACTTC
>TRBJ1-2|TRBV28|NA|TRBD1
CASNPGTAGYTF
TGTGCCAGCAACCCCGGGACAGCGGGCTACACCTTC
>TRBJ1-1|TRBV30|NA|TRBD1
CAWRGTGVKEAFF
TGTGCCTGGAGGGGTACAGGGGTCAAAGAAGCTTTCTTT
>TRBJ2-7|TRBV20-1|NA|NA
CSASQGYEQYF
TGCAGTGCTAGCCAGGGCTACGAGCAGTACTTC
>TRBJ2-6|TRBV27|NA|TRBD1
CASRLSGTASGANVLTF
TGTGCCAGCAGACTTTCCGGGACAGCCTCTGGGGCCAACGTCCTGACTTTC
>TRBJ1-5|TRBV11-2|NA|NA
CASSTQGGQPQHF
TGTGCCAGCAGTACACAGGGCGGGCAGCCCCAGCATTTT
>TRBJ1-2|TRBV25-1|NA|NA
CASSEQGTNYGYTF
TGTGCCAGCAGTGAGCAGGGGACTAACTATGGCTACACCTTC
>TRBJ2-3|TRBV7-9|NA|NA
CASSSSYRRASRSDTQYF
TGTGCCAGCAGCTCAAGCTACAGGAGGGCCTCTCGGTCAGATACGCAGTATTTT
>TRBJ2-7|TRBV19|once|TRBD1
CASSSRTGGSYEQYF
TGTGCCAGTAGTAGTAGGACAGGGGGGTCCTACGAGCAGTACTTC
>TRBJ2-1|TRBV11-2|NA|TRBD2
CASSLGGTSVDEQFF
TGTGCCAGCAGCCTAGGAGGGACTAGCGTTGACGAGCAGTTCTTC
>TRBJ1-2|TRBV6-6|few|NA
CASSPEEVAVYGYTF
TGTGCCAGCAGCCCCGAGGAGGTGGCGGTCTATGGCTACACCTTC
>TRBJ2-7|TRBV7-9|NA|TRBD1
CASSHGTAESYEQYF
TGTGCCAGCAGCCACGGGACAGCCGAGTCCTACGAGCAGTACTTC
>TRBJ2-7|TRBV7-8|NA|TRBD2
CASSFSGGSSYEQYF
TGTGCCAGCAGCTTTAGCGGGGGGAGCTCCTACGAGCAGTACTTC
>TRBJ2-7|TRBV19|NA|NA
CASSIVPAYEQYF
TGTGCCAGTAGTATAGTACCAGCCTACGAGCAGTACTTC
>TRBJ1-1|TRBV2|large|NA
CASRPTGKNTEAFF
TGTGCCAGCAGACCGACAGGAAAGAACACTGAAGCTTTCTTT
>TRBJ2-7|TRBV19|NA|TRBD1
CASSLGQVPYEQYF
TGTGCCAGTAGTCTCGGACAGGTGCCCTACGAGCAGTACTTC
>TRBJ1-2|TRBV7-9|few|TRBD1
CASSLAFETGLGYTF
TGTGCCAGCAGCTTAGCCTTCGAGACAGGGCTCGGCTACACCTTC
>TRBJ2-7|TRBV6-5|few|TRBD1
CASMGTGGGPYEQYF
TGTGCCAGCATGGGGACAGGGGGGGGACCCTACGAGCAGTACTTC
>TRBJ1-5|TRBV28|NA|NA
CASTGGQPQHF
TGTGCCAGCACGGGTGGTCAGCCCCAGCATTTT
>TRBJ2-5|TRBV6-5|few|NA
CASSYSYGTHEETQYF
TGTGCCAGCAGTTACTCGTACGGGACTCATGAAGAGACCCAGTACTTC
>TRBJ2-5|TRBV7-9|NA|TRBD1
CASRTGGQETQYF
TGTGCCAGCAGGACAGGGGGCCAAGAGACCCAGTACTTC
>TRBJ1-2|TRBV29-1|NA|NA
CSVPGGDRYTF
TGCAGCGTCCCCGGGGGGGATCGCTACACCTTC
>TRBJ2-2|TRBV19|NA|TRBD2
CASSIRTSKTGELFF
TGTGCCAGTAGTATAAGGACTAGCAAAACCGGGGAGCTGTTTTTT
>TRBJ1-2|TRBV19|NA|NA
CASSSRARGNYGYTF
TGTGCCAGTAGTTCCCGGGCCCGGGGGAACTATGGCTACACCTTC